A single sample gave rise to the 32 T cell receptor beta chains below, sequenced in a study of blood T cells in healthy people across ages. A J-beta primer mix and a sample-barcoded 5' primer were used in a second PCR of roughly 6 to 12 cycles. TCRdb ran MiXCR on the 5' RACE reads and lists one entry per CDR3 protein. The sample has about 1.5 million distinct CDR3 sequences; approximately 42% are singletons. The sample taken for sequencing was blood. The receptors here all came from a young woman in good health.

The table lists this clonotype with a few counts. The chain uses TRBV6-5 and TRBJ1-2; D possibly corresponds to TRBD1 (5 bases). CDR1 MNHEY and CDR2 SVGAGI come from the germline V gene. The CDR3 sequence is 13 residues long. Trimming took off 2 bases at V and 7 bases at J, with 11 bases between the two ends. This CDR3 is CASSYGGERGYTF. The DNA of the CDR3 is TGTGCCAGCAGTTACGGGGGGGAGCGTGGCTACACCTTC.

This clonotype was found many times. The chain links TRBV15 to TRBJ2-3, with 8 bases matching TRBD2. From germline, CDR1 is LNHNV and CDR2 YYDKDF (reference sequence). V trimming: 11 bases; J trimming: 3 bases; junction bases outside the gene matches: 7. This CDR3 is built from 13 residues. CDR3 in DNA: TGTGCCCACGGGAGCGGGAGTACAGATACGCAGTATTTT. Its protein product is CAHGSGSTDTQYF.

This rearrangement joins TRBV7-3 to TRBJ1-5; D may be TRBD1 (6 bases). Between the trimmed V and J ends, which lost 5 bases and 0 bases, there was a span of 14 bases. CDR3 length equals 16 residues. The germline V gene encodes CDR1 SGHTA and CDR2 FQGTGA. The CDR3 sequence: CASSNGQHNSNQPQHF. In DNA, the CDR3 is TGTGCCAGCAGCAACGGACAGCACAATAGCAATCAGCCCCAGCATTTT. Variable domain in full (rest from reference TRBV7-3 and TRBJ1-5): GAGVSQTPSNKVTEKGKYVELRCDPISGHTALYWYRQSLGQGPEFLIYFQGTGAADDSGLPNDRFFAVRPEGSVSTLKIQRTERGDSAVYLCASSNGQHNSNQPQHFGDGTRLSIL.

The chain is built from TRBV5-5 and TRBJ1-1, with D possibly matching TRBD1 (5 bases). Trimming took 4 bases from V and 8 from J, leaving 12 bases between them. This CDR3 is 12 amino acids long. Germline CDR1 reads SGHKS; CDR2 reads YYEKEE (reference sequence). For the CDR3, the DNA is TGTGCCAGCAGCACCGGACACTTAGAAGCTTTCTTT. Protein product: CASSTGHLEAFF.

This clonotype occurred once. This chain links TRBV20-1 with TRBJ1-2; D may be TRBD1 (6 bases). The ends were cut back, 6 bases at V and 4 bases at J, with 18 bases in the middle. This CDR3 is built from 14 residues. Germline V lookup: CDR1 DFQATT, CDR2 SNEGSKA (reference sequence). CDR3 nucleotides: TGCAGTGCCAACAAGGGGGGGGCAGGCTATGGCTACACCTTC. Amino acid sequence: CSANKGGAGYGYTF.

The J gene is TRBJ1-2, the V gene TRBV20-1, with no clear D. Germline values: CDR1 DFQATT, CDR2 SNEGSKA (reference sequence). This CDR3 spans 15 amino acids. V gave up 0 bases and J gave up 2 bases, with 13 bases separating them. The CDR3 is CSARDINSPNYGYTF. The DNA for the CDR3 is TGCAGTGCTAGAGATATCAACAGCCCGAACTATGGCTACACCTTC.

This clonotype occurred once. The chain has TRBV27 and TRBJ2-2; no reliable D call. There are 15 residues in the CDR3. CDR1 MNHEY and CDR2 SMNVEV come from the germline V gene (reference sequence). V lost 5 bases, J lost 5 bases, and 15 bases lay in between. The CDR3 spells CASSKGSGFTGELFF. The CDR3 DNA reads as TGTGCCAGCAGTAAAGGGTCCGGGTTTACCGGGGAGCTGTTTTTT.

This clonotype was detected only a few times. The J gene is TRBJ2-1, the V gene TRBV20-1; D perhaps matches TRBD1 (5 bases). The germline CDR1 and CDR2 sequences are DFQATT and SNEGSKA (reference sequence). The CDR3 has 14 amino acids. V gave up 6 bases and J gave up 8 bases, with 20 bases separating them. This chain's CDR3 is CSASQGLRGDEQFF. The CDR3 DNA is TGCAGTGCATCCCAGGGTCTTAGGGGTGATGAGCAGTTCTTC.

The rearrangement links TRBV6-5 to TRBJ2-1; 8 bases agree with TRBD2. V dropped 0 bases and J dropped 14; count of bases not matched to a gene: 6. The CDR3 runs to 13 residues. Germline V gene data show CDR1 as MNHEY and CDR2 as SVGAGI. The chain's CDR3 is CASSYSGTSFEFF. The CDR3, as DNA: TGTGCCAGCAGTTACTCTGGGACTAGTTTTGAGTTCTTC.

The chain recombines TRBV20-1 with TRBJ2-1; TRBD2 might be the D (6 bases). Deletions cut 4 bases from V and 0 bases from J, with 10 bases between. This CDR3 is built from 14 residues. Germline loops: CDR1 DFQATT, CDR2 SNEGSKA (reference sequence). CDR3 sequence (DNA): TGCAGTGCTACGGACGGGAGCTCCTACAATGAGCAGTTCTTC. Protein: CSATDGSSYNEQFF.

The chain links TRBV20-1 to TRBJ2-6; maybe TRBD1 (6 bases). The CDR3 is 14 residues long. Germline assignment: CDR1 DFQATT and CDR2 SNEGSKA (reference sequence). The V and J ends lost 6 bases and 3 bases respectively, with 12 bases between them. CDR3 protein: CSADQGFGANVLTF. The CDR3 nucleotides are TGCAGTGCAGACCAGGGGTTTGGGGCCAACGTCCTGACTTTC.

A few counts support this clonotype. The genes are TRBV20-1 and TRBJ2-3; 14 bases line up with TRBD2. The V segment lost 3 bases and the J segment 14 bases; nucleotides outside the gene matches: 4. The germline gives CDR1 DFQATT, CDR2 SNEGSKA (reference sequence). There are 12 residues in the CDR3. CDR3 loop: CSASGTSGSLYF. CDR3 DNA: TGCAGTGCTAGTGGGACTAGCGGGAGTTTGTATTTT.

This clonotype was found a few times. The rearrangement uses TRBV7-2 and TRBJ2-1, with 8 bases lining up with TRBD2. Per germline, CDR1 SGHTA and CDR2 FQGNSA. J lost 6 bases, V lost 4 bases, and 8 bases had no gene match. The CDR3 is made up of 15 amino acids. The CDR3 nucleotides are TGTGCCAGCAGCTCCGGGACTAGGCTTGGCAATGAGCAGTTCTTC. Residues: CASSSGTRLGNEQFF.

This clonotype turned up a few times. The chain joins TRBV10-3 to TRBJ2-3; TRBD1 aligns across 9 bases. V lost 2 bases, J lost 4 bases, and 4 bases stayed unmatched. The CDR3 loop spans 15 amino acids. Germline V gene lookup returns CDR1 ENHRY and CDR2 SYGVKD. CDR3 amino acids: CAISEAGQGSDTQYF. As DNA, the CDR3 is TGTGCCATCAGTGAGGCGGGACAGGGTTCAGATACGCAGTATTTT.

As regards this clonotype: One end of the junction is discordant with germline, which a read error may explain. V gene TRBV11-2 combines with J gene TRBJ2-3; 9 bases are a match to TRBD1. The CDR3 is made up of 14 amino acids. Germline assignment: CDR1 SGHAT and CDR2 FQNNGV. The CDR3 region has the DNA TGTGCCAGCAGCGGACAGGGGAGCACAGATATGCAGTATTTT. Protein: CASSGQGSTDMQYF. Looking up the rest from reference TRBV11-2 and TRBJ2-3 gives the full variable domain: EAGVAQSPRYKIIEKRQSVAFWCNPISGHATLYWYQQILGQGPKLLIQFQNNGVVDDSQLPKDRFSAERLKGVDSTLKIQPAKLEDSAVYLCASSGQGSTDMQYFGPGTRLTVL.

DNA for the CDR3: TGTGCCAGCAGCTTGAGCTTGGGCTATGAGCAGTTCTTC. It yields the protein CASSLSLGYEQFF. The rearrangement joins TRBV5-4 to TRBJ2-1; D not resolved. This CDR3 is built from 13 residues. V shed 1 base and J shed 8 bases, with 10 bases lying between them. CDR1 is SGHNT and CDR2 is YYREEE in the germline V gene (reference sequence).

The gene calls are TRBV2 and TRBJ2-3; 14 bases are a match to TRBD2. The CDR3 has 17 residues. With 4 bases clipped from V and 4 bases from J, the junction kept 7 bases outside the gene matches. In germline, CDR1 is SNHLY, CDR2 FYNNEI. In DNA form, the CDR3 reads TGTGCCAGCAGTGGCCGACTAGCGGGGGGGGCCCCAGATACGCAGTATTTT. This codes for CASSGRLAGGAPDTQYF.

This clonotype was counted between two and nine times. V and J are TRBV5-1 and TRBJ2-7, with TRBD1 identical over 8 bases. The junction had 6 bases not matched to a gene; V was cut back by 4 bases and J by 6 bases. Germline V gives CDR1 SGHRS, CDR2 YFSETQ. CDR3 size: 13 residues. CDR3 amino acids: CASSIGQGAEQYF. The CDR3 DNA is TGCGCCAGCAGCATAGGACAGGGAGCCGAGCAGTACTTC.

In the case of this clonotype: A clone one base away is much larger, so this may be a read error. The chain couples TRBV20-1 to TRBJ2-1, with D tentatively TRBD1 (5 bases). Deletions cut 5 bases from V and 10 bases from J, with 21 bases between. Germline V lookup: CDR1 DFQATT, CDR2 SNEGSKA (reference sequence). The CDR3 totals 14 residues. The CDR3 bases are TGCAGTGCTGCGCGCGTGACAGAGGCGTACGAGCAGTTCTTC. This codes for CSAARVTEAYEQFF.

J is TRBJ1-5 and V is TRBV20-1, with TRBD1 matching over 7 bases. The germline CDR1 and CDR2 sequences are DFQATT and SNEGSKA (reference sequence). The CDR3 extends over 16 amino acids. Trimming at V came to 4 bases and at J to 0 bases, leaving 9 bases not matched to a gene. The CDR3, as DNA: TGCAGTGCTATTAGACAGGGAGATTATAGCAATCAGCCCCAGCATTTT. Protein product: CSAIRQGDYSNQPQHF.

J is TRBJ2-3 and V is TRBV15, with 7 positions matching TRBD2. The junction had 3 bases not matched to a gene; V was cut back by 1 base and J by 5 bases. This CDR3 comprises 14 residues. The germline V gene encodes CDR1 LNHNV and CDR2 YYDKDF (reference sequence). The CDR3 DNA sequence: TGTGCCACCAGCAGAGGACTAGCAGGAGATACGCAGTATTTT. Protein: CATSRGLAGDTQYF.

V gene TRBV20-1 combines with J gene TRBJ1-2; 8 bases fit TRBD1. J lost 6 bases, V lost 4 bases, and 10 bases had no gene match. This CDR3 region has 14 residues. Germline V CDR1 and CDR2: DFQATT, SNEGSKA (reference sequence). The CDR3 bases are TGCAGTGCTACCTGGACAGGGTTTCATAATGGCTACACCTTC. The encoded protein is CSATWTGFHNGYTF.

This clonotype was detected only a few times. The V call is TRBV6-5, the J call TRBJ2-4; D uncertain. V was clipped by 3 bases and J by 8 bases, with 5 bases between them. The CDR3 is 11 residues long. Germline V gene data show CDR1 as MNHEY and CDR2 as SVGAGI. In nucleotides, the CDR3 is TGTGCCAGCAGTTATCGGGACATTCAGTACTTC. Translated, it gives CASSYRDIQYF.

The chain couples TRBV4-1 to TRBJ2-7; D is ambiguous. In germline, CDR1 is MGHRA, CDR2 YSYEKL. V was clipped by 0 bases and J by 1 base, with 10 bases between them. The CDR3 runs 15 residues. The CDR3, as DNA: TGCGCCAGCAGCCAAGAGGTCAGGCGTTCCTACGAGCAGTACTTC. Residues: CASSQEVRRSYEQYF.

This clonotype was seen more than once but under ten times. V gene TRBV7-2 combines with J gene TRBJ1-2; no clear D gene. V was pared by 5 bases and J by 0 bases, with 13 bases between. In germline, CDR1 is SGHTA, CDR2 FQGNSA. The CDR3 has 15 residues. The CDR3 here is CASSTQPGTNYGYTF. For the CDR3, the DNA is TGTGCCAGCAGCACCCAACCTGGGACTAACTATGGCTACACCTTC.

This chain uses TRBV12-3 or TRBV12-4 with TRBJ2-2; 14 nucleotides match TRBD2. The CDR3 has 16 residues. V dropped 4 bases and J dropped 9; count of bases not matched to a gene: 7. The CDR3 sequence is CASSSTGTSGRWELFF. The CDR3 DNA is TGTGCCAGCAGTTCAACCGGGACTAGCGGGAGATGGGAGCTGTTTTTT.

This chain links TRBV7-2 with TRBJ2-7; perhaps TRBD1 as D (6 bases). Per germline, CDR1 SGHTA and CDR2 FQGNSA. The CDR3 contains 15 residues. The V and J ends lost 0 bases and 7 bases respectively, with 16 bases between them. The CDR3 region has the DNA TGTGCCAGCAGCTTAGCCTCGGACAGTTTCAATGAGCAGTACTTC. The encoded protein is CASSLASDSFNEQYF.

Written as DNA, the CDR3 is TGTGCCAGCAGACACATGGGGTGGAGCGAGCAGTACTTC. This codes for CASRHMGWSEQYF. The rearrangement uses TRBV27 and TRBJ2-5; D remains ambiguous. The J call could be wrong; TRBJ2-7 is a better fit for the DNA end. This CDR3 has 13 amino acids. Germline V lookup: CDR1 MNHEY, CDR2 SMNVEV (reference sequence).

The gene calls are TRBV20-1 and TRBJ1-2; the D is unclear. This CDR3 comprises 13 residues. V lost 4 bases and J 1 base, leaving 10 bases between the germline ends. The germline V gene encodes CDR1 DFQATT and CDR2 SNEGSKA (reference sequence). CDR3 residues: CSATGALNYGYTF. CDR3 bases: TGCAGTGCTACGGGAGCCCTTAACTATGGCTACACCTTC.

The genes are TRBV10-1 and TRBJ2-5, with D perhaps assigned TRBD1 or TRBD2 (5 bases each). This CDR3 has 14 amino acids. Germline CDR1 is WNHNN and CDR2 is SYGVQD (reference sequence). The V gene lost 7 bases and the J gene lost 1 base, with 13 bases spanning the gap. Here the CDR3 reads CASKCLGTQETQYF. In nucleotides, the CDR3 is TGCGCCAGCAAGTGTTTGGGGACCCAAGAGACCCAGTACTTC.

The chain uses TRBV9 and TRBJ2-1; perhaps TRBD2 as D (6 bases). This CDR3 contains 15 residues. In germline, CDR1 is SGDLS, CDR2 YYNGEE. Trimming shortened V by 3 bases and J by 8 bases, and 18 bases separated the two germline ends. CDR3 region: CASSASGTLVHEQFF. The DNA of the CDR3 is TGTGCCAGCAGCGCCTCCGGGACTCTCGTCCATGAGCAGTTCTTC.

The chain recombines TRBV11-2 with TRBJ1-2; perhaps TRBD1 as D (6 bases). V lost 5 bases to trimming and J lost 2 bases, with 21 bases between them. Germline V gene sequence: CDR1 SGHAT, CDR2 FQNNGV. CDR3 length: 17 residues. This CDR3 is CASSSSPDSGQNYGYTF. CDR3 in DNA: TGTGCCAGCAGCAGCAGCCCCGATTCGGGACAAAACTATGGCTACACCTTC.